The 2 T cell receptor beta chains below come from one sample, sequenced in a study of control samples from healthy donors and cancer patients. Clones were sequenced by immunoSEQ multiplex PCR, and TCRdb holds only the in-frame ones, with some missing. The sample has some 150,000 clones; 75% to 95% are singletons. Sequencing was carried out using blood. The source is a man younger than 35 in good health.

The V gene is TRBV12-3 or TRBV12-4, the J gene TRBJ1-1; 7 bases fit TRBD1. Trimming removed 3 bases from V and 8 bases from J; junction bases left unmatched: 3. This CDR3 is 12 amino acids long. The CDR3: CASSFSTGEAFF. CDR3 nucleotides: TGTGCCAGCAGTTTTTCGACAGGGGAAGCTTTCTTT.

V usage is TRBV19 and J usage is TRBJ1-5; 9 bases map to TRBD1. The CDR3 has 17 residues. Per the germline V gene, CDR1 is LNHDA and CDR2 is SQIVND (reference sequence). V trimming: 6 bases; J trimming: 6 bases; junction bases outside the gene matches: 15. CDR3 amino acids: CASSLIGTGPGVQPQHF. The CDR3 nucleotides are TGTGCCAGTAGCCTCATCGGGACAGGGCCCGGCGTTCAGCCCCAGCATTTT.